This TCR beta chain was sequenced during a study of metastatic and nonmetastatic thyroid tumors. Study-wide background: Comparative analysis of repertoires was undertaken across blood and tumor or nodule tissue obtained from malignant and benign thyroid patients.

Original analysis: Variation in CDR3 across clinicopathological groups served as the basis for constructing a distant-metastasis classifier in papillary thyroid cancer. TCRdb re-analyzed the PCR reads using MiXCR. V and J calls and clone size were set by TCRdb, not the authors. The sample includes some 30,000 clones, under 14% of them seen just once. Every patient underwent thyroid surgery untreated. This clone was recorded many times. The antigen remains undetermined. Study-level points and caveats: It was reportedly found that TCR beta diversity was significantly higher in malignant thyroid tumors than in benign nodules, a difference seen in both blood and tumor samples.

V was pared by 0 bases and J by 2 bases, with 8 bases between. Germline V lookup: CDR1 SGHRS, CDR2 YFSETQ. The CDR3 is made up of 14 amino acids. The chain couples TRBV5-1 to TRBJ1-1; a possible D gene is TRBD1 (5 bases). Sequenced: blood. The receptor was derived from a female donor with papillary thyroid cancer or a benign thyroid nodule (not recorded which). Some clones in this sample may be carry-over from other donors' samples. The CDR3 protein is CASSLVGENTEAFF. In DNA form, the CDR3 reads TGCGCCAGCAGCTTGGTAGGGGAAAACACTGAAGCTTTCTTT.